The T cell receptor beta chain described here comes from a study of cytomegalovirus exposure and HLA in healthy donors. Study-level information: Early release data held tens of millions of unique TCRs from HLA-typed donors.

Study results and caveats: Many donors shared some public TCRs, even though most TCR sequences were rare. Trimming of TCR beta V- and J-genes showed a link, identified in a later analysis, to a missense DCLRE1C variant.

Trimming took off 6 bases at V and 0 bases at J, with 8 bases between the two ends. The germline gives CDR1 MNHEY, CDR2 SMNVEV (reference sequence). CDR3 length equals 13 residues. With regard to this clone: What it binds is unknown.

PCR was performed using 60 Vbeta and 13 Jbeta primers. Produced via immunoSEQ multiplex PCR; TCRdb's table is partial and in-frame only. Here the sample spans about 200,000 clones, about 70% being singletons. This receptor was identified in a woman in her twenties or thirties in good health and CMV-seronegative. This rearrangement joins TRBV27 to TRBJ1-1; TRBD1 might be the D (6 bases). The sample consisted of PBMCs. CDR3 region: CASSWTVNTEAFF. The DNA of the CDR3 is TGTGCCAGCAGCTGGACAGTGAACACTGAAGCTTTCTTT.